This T cell receptor (beta chain) was found in a study of T cells after yellow fever vaccination. Study results and caveats: Of the clonotypes, a small share occurred in both CD4 and CD8 compartments. In post-booster samples, most primary-vaccination clones reappeared (96% CD4, about 90% CD8). Weaker overall was a secondary response that nonetheless peaked faster, on day 5 versus 15.

Per germline, CDR1 DFQATT and CDR2 SNEGSKA (reference sequence). Germline trimming cut 6 bases from V and 1 base from J; bases unmatched to any gene: 3. The CDR3 has 12 amino acids. A note on this clonotype: Its target is not known.

Template switching with 5'RACE generated the TCR cDNA and added a universal primer site and UMIs. Via MiXCR, TCRdb re-called the 5' RACE reads, giving one row per CDR3 protein. The table shows about 340,000 distinct CDR3 sequences, with 8% to 10% occurring only once. Sequenced material: PBMCs, taken on the day of the first yellow fever vaccination. The clonotype was recovered from a man aged 18 to 29 who received the YFV17D yellow fever vaccine. The chain uses TRBV20-1 and TRBJ2-7; 7 bases are shared with TRBD2. The CDR3 DNA sequence: TGCAGTGCCAATAGCGGGTCCTACGAGCAGTACTTC. Protein product: CSANSGSYEQYF.